The present T cell receptor (beta chain) was sequenced within a study of blood T cell repertoires in COVID-19. Across the whole study: Some COVID-19 samples were acute and others convalescent; all came from the United States, Italy and Spain. Sources were T cells, B-cell-depleted T cells, or PBMCs; the material itself was cDNA or gDNA.

This CDR3 is 15 amino acids long. Germline CDR1 reads MNHEY; CDR2 reads SVGAGI. The ends lost 8 bases at V and 2 bases at J; junction bases unmatched: 7. Authors' processing steps: Using reference gene primer amplification, nucleated cell counts were estimated. This table comes from immunoSEQ multiplex PCR, and its TCRdb copy is limited to in-frame clones, with some not included. V, J and clone size are taken as reported in that table, and D and trimming were inferred from the DNA itself. The table lists approximately 200,000 clones, 70% to 90% of them singletons. This receptor was identified in a human donor with active or convalescent COVID-19. The donor label of this sample is uncertain. Sequenced sample: peripheral blood. The genes are TRBV6-5 and TRBJ2-4; TRBD1 matches 9 bases. The CDR3 region is CASLGTGYPKNIQYF. CDR3 DNA sequence: TGTGCCAGCCTAGGGACAGGGTATCCCAAAAACATTCAGTACTTC.